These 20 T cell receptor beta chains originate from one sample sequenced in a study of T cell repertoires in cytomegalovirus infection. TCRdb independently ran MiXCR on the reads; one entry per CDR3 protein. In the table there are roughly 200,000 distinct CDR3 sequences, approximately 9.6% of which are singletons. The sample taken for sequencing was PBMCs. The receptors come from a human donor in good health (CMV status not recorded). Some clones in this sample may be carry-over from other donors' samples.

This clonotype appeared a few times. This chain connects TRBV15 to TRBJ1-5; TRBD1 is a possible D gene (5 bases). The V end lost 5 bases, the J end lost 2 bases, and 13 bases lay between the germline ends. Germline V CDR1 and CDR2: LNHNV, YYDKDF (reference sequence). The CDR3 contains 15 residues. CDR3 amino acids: CATSVRRDGNQPQHF. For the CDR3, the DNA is TGTGCCACCAGCGTCCGCCGGGACGGCAATCAGCCCCAGCATTTT.

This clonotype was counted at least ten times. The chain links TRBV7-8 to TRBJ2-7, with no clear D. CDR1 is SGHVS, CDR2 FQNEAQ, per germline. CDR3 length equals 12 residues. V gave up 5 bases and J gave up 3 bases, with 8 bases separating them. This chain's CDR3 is CASSVISYEQYF. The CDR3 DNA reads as TGTGCCAGCAGCGTCATAAGCTACGAGCAGTACTTC. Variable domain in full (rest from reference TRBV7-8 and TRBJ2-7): GAGVSQSPRYKVAKRGQDVALRCDPISGHVSLFWYQQALGQGPEFLTYFQNEAQLDKSGLPSDRFFAERPEGSVSTLKIQRTQQEDSAVYLCASSVISYEQYFGPGTRLTVT.

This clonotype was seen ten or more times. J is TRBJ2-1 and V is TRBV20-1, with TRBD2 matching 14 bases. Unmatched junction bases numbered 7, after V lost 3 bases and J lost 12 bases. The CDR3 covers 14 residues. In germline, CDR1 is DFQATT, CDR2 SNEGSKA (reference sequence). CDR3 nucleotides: TGCAGTGCTAGGGGGACTAGCGGGAGTTCTGGGCAGTTCTTC. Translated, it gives CSARGTSGSSGQFF.

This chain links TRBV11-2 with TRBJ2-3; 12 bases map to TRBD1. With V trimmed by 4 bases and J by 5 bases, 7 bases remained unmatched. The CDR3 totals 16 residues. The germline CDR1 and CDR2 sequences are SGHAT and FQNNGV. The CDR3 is CASSSGGQGARDTQYF. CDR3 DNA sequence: TGTGCCAGCAGCTCGGGGGGACAGGGGGCGCGAGATACGCAGTATTTT.

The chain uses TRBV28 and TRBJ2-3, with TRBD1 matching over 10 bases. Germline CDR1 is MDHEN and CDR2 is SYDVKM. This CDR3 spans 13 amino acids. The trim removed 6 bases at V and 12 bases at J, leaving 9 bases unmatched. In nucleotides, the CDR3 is TGTGCCAGCAGCCCCCCGGGACAGGGGTTTCAGTATTTT. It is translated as CASSPPGQGFQYF.

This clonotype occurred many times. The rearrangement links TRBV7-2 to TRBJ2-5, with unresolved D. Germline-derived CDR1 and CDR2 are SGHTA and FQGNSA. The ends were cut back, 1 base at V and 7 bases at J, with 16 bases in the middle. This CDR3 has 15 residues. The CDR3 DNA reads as TGTGCCAGCAGCTTAGAGGCAGGCTCCTACTGGACCCAGTACTTC. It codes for CASSLEAGSYWTQYF.

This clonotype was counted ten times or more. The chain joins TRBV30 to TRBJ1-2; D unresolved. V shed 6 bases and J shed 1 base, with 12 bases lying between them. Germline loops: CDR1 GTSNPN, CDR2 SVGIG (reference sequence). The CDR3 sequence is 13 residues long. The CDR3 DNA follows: TGTGCCTGTCAAGACGGATATAACTATGGCTACACCTTC. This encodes CACQDGYNYGYTF.

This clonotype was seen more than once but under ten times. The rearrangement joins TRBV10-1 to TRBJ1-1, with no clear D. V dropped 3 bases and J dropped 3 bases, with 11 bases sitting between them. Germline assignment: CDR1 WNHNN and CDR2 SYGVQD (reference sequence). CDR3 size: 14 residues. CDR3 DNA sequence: TGCGCCAGCAGTGAAGGTCCTACGTACACTGAAGCTTTCTTT. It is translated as CASSEGPTYTEAFF.

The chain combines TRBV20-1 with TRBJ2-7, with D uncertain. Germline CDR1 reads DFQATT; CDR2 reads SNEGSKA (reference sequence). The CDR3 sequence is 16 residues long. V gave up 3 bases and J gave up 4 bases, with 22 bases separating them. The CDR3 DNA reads TGCAGTGCTAGTTATGGGTCTTCACGCCGGTTATACGAGCAGTACTTC. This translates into CSASYGSSRRLYEQYF.

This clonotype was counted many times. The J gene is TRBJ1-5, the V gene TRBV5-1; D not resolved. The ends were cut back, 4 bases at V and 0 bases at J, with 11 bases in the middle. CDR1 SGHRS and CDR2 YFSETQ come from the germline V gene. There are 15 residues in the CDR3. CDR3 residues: CASSIDGNSNQPQHF. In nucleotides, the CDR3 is TGCGCCAGCAGCATCGACGGGAATAGCAATCAGCCCCAGCATTTT.

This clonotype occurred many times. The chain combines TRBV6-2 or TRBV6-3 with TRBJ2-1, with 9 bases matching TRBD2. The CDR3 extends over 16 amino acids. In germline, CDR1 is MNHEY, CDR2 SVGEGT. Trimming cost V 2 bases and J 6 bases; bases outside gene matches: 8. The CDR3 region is CASSYTAGGPSNEQFF. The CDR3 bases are TGTGCCAGCAGTTACACAGCGGGGGGTCCTTCCAATGAGCAGTTCTTC.

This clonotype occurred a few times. The chain's CDR3 is CSVLAADTQYF. The CDR3 nucleotides read TGCAGCGTTTTAGCGGCAGATACGCAGTATTTT. The genes are TRBV29-1 and TRBJ2-3, with a weak D call TRBD2 (6 bases). This CDR3 is built from 11 residues. Germline V gene lookup returns CDR1 SQVTM and CDR2 ANQGSEA. Trimming took off 5 bases at V and 4 bases at J, with 7 bases between the two ends.

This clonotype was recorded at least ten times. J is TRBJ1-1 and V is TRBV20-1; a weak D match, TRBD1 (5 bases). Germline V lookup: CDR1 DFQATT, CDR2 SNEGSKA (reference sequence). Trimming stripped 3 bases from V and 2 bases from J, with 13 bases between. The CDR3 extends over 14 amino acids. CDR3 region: CSASPGTGNTEAFF. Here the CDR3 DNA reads TGCAGTGCTAGCCCCGGGACCGGAAACACTGAAGCTTTCTTT.

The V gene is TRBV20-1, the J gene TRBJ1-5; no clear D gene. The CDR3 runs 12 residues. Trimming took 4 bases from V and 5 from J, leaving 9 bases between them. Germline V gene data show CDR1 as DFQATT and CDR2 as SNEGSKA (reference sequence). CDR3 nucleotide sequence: TGCAGTGCTAACCGACCCGATCAGCCCCAGCATTTT. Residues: CSANRPDQPQHF.

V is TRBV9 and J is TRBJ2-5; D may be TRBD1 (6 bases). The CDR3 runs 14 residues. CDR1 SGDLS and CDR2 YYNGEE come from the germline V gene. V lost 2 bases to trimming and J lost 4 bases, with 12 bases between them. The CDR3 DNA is TGTGCCAGCAGCGTTGTGGACAGCACAGAGACCCAGTACTTC. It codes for CASSVVDSTETQYF.

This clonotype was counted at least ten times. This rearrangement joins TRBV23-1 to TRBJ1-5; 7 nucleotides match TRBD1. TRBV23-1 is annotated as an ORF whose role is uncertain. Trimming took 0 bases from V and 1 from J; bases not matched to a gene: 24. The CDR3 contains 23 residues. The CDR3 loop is CASSQSSRLFRRGFVSSNQPQHF. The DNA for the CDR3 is TGCGCCAGCAGTCAATCGTCCCGCCTTTTCCGCAGGGGGTTTGTGTCGAGCAATCAGCCCCAGCATTTT.

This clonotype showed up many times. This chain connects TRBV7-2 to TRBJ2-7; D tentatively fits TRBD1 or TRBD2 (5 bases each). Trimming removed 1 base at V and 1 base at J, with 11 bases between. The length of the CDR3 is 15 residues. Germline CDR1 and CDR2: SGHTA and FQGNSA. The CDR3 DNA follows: TGTGCCAGCAGCTTAGGGGGCCGAGGGTCCTACGAGCAGTACTTC. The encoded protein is CASSLGGRGSYEQYF.

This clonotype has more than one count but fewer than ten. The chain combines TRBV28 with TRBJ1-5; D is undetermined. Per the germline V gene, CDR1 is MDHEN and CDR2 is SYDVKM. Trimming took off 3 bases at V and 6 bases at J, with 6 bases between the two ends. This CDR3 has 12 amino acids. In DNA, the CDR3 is TGTGCCAGCAGTTTGTTCGGTCAGCCCCAGCATTTT. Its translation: CASSLFGQPQHF.

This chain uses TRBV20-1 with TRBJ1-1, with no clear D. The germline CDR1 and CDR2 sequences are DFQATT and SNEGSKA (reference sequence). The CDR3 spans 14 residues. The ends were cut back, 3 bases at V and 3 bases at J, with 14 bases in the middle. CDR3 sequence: CSASPIQRDTEAFF. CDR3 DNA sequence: TGCAGTGCTAGCCCCATTCAGCGAGACACTGAAGCTTTCTTT.

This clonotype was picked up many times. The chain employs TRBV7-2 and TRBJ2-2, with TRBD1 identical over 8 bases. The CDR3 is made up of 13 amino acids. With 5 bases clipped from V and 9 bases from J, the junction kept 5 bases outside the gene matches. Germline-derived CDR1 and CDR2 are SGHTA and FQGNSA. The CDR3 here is CASSLQGARELFF. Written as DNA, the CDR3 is TGTGCCAGCAGCCTTCAGGGGGCTCGGGAGCTGTTTTTT.